This T cell receptor (beta chain) is from a study of blood T cell repertoires in COVID-19 (dated by TCRdb to the early 2020s). Context from the whole study: The collaborator samples originated in the United States, Italy and Spain and spanned the acute and convalescent phases of COVID-19. Sample metadata almost always included a de-identified subject ID, COVID-19 status, age in years and sex. The samples were drawn from the first 160 participants of the ongoing ImmuneRACE study and from some 1,300 subjects provided by 6 global collaborators. Deeply sampled blood TCRbeta repertoires from subjects exposed to, actively infected with, or recovered from COVID-19 were included in the dataset. Where available, HLA class I and class II types were obtained from metadata supplied by the sample provider rather than from assay-based typing. The repertoires were released in a freely available public database intended as a resource for research on the immune response to SARS-CoV-2. The prospective study material was composed of cDNA or gDNA derived from T cells, B-cell-depleted T cells, or PBMCs. What the authors observed across the whole study: Clinical and demographic metadata were provided uncurated, with the amount varying by source and participant.

With regard to this clone: Its antigen remains undetermined. There are no base qualities to consult, and no much larger clone falls within one base.

TCRbeta CDR3 regions were amplified from genomic DNA using the immunoSEQ Assay, a bias-controlled multiplex PCR. The authors' pipeline ran thus. Within the assay, amplification of reference gene primers was used to estimate how many nucleated cells each sample contained. Sequence reads were collapsed and filtered to measure the absolute abundance of every unique TCRbeta CDR3 rearrangement. Productive Simpson clonality was computed per sample as the square root of Simpson's diversity index over productive rearrangements. In its TCRdb copy, this immuneACCESS table keeps in-frame sequences only and misses some clones. Where compared with another copy, unresolved V genes explain less than half of these, and the others have no known cause. The D gene and trimming were derived from the DNA, and the V and J assignments and clone size from that table. The sample yields 43,000 or so clones; around 79% were counted once. The leading ten clones occupy about 22% of the sample.

Whole blood was collected in K2EDTA tubes by collaborating institutions according to the institutions' own protocols. For TCRbeta analysis, collaborators shipped samples in one of three forms: frozen whole blood, isolated PBMCs, or DNA extracted from either of those sample types. Trimming leaves V shorter by 4 bases and J shorter by 6 bases, with the junction holding 3 bases beyond the gene matches. CDR1 and CDR2, looked up from the germline V gene, are SGHRS and YFSETQ. Inclusive of the bounding cysteine and phenylalanine, the CDR3 is 15 residues long. CDR3 DNA is the only sequence kept; it has 45 bases, read in frame from the first base.

Input material: peripheral blood. The receptor was derived from a woman aged 55 to 70 with acute or convalescent COVID-19. The sequence is built from TRBV5-1 and TRBJ2-1, and 14 junction bases match TRBD2. The CDR3 here reads CASSVGLAGVNEQFF. The nucleotide sequence reads as follows: TGCGCCAGCAGCGTGGGACTAGCGGGGGTCAATGAGCAGTTCTTC.